This T cell receptor (beta chain) is from a study of blood T cells in healthy people across ages. V dropped 5 bases and J dropped 0; count of bases not matched to a gene: 12. CDR3 length equals 17 residues. Germline CDR1 is ENHRY and CDR2 is SYGVKD. This clonotype was found a few times. Alongside a J-beta primer mix, a sample-barcoded 5' primer served in a second PCR lasting about 6 to 11 cycles. TCRdb redid the calling of the 5' RACE reads with MiXCR, one entry per CDR3 protein. The sample lists approximately 780,000 distinct CDR3 sequences; roughly 26% were seen once. This same sample was also part of a study on T cells of mothers and their children. Per that paper: It was through the M1S primer of the second PCR that sample barcodes and 2-4 random nucleotides were added. Mothers gave over 9.5 million TCR beta CDR3 reads each, and children some 3 million each.

The V and J genes are TRBV10-3 and TRBJ1-2; 7 bases match TRBD1. Sequences were obtained from blood. This receptor was taken from a boy aged 5-17 years in good health. The CDR3 loop is CAISTGSGGESNYGYTF. CDR3 DNA sequence: TGTGCCATCAGTACCGGGTCAGGGGGGGAGTCTAACTATGGCTACACCTTC.